Listed below are T cell receptor beta chains from one sample, sequenced in a study of human T cells and chemical hapten exposure. MiXCR was run by TCRdb on the RACE reads, yielding one entry per CDR3 protein. The sample lists approximately 75,000 distinct CDR3 sequences; 8.5% were seen once. Specimen: whole blood, collected in connection with sensitization to the hapten diphenylcyclopropenone (DPC). Receptor source: a woman aged 45-65 years with alopecia areata. Some clones in this sample may be carry-over from other donors' samples. The CDR3 runs from the conserved cysteine through the conserved F or W. A D gene is named only where the DNA matches it firmly. Size values are once, few and many counts, or a class for expanded clones, and some rows have none.

size	V	D	J	DNA	CDR3
many	TRBV29-1	.	TRBJ1-1	TGCAGCTCTTCCCAGGGAGGGGACACTGAAGCTTTCTTT	CSSSQGGDTEAFF
few	TRBV5-6	TRBD1	TRBJ1-1	TGTGCCAGCACCGGCGACAGGGGGCGAAACACTGAAGCTTTCTTT	CASTGDRGRNTEAFF
many	TRBV4-1	.	TRBJ1-2	TGCGCCAGCAGCCAAGAAGGGGGACTCGCCTATGGCTACACCTTC	CASSQEGGLAYGYTF
.	TRBV5-6	TRBD1	TRBJ2-7	TGTGCCAGCAGCCCCTTGGACAGGGAGGAGCAGTACTTC	CASSPLDREEQYF
.	TRBV12-3/TRBV12-4	.	TRBJ2-1	TGTGCCAGCAGTTTTTCCGCTGAGCAGTTCTTC	CASSFSAEQFF
.	TRBV5-1	.	TRBJ2-5	TGCGCCAGCAGCTCTTTCGGGAGCGAGACCCAGTACTTC	CASSSFGSETQYF
few	TRBV21-1	.	TRBJ2-4	TGTGCCAGCGCCGATAGGGGGGGGGAAAACATTCAGTACTTC	CASADRGGENIQYF
.	TRBV29-1	.	TRBJ2-5	TGCAGCGTTGAAGAGGGGGCTGGGGAGACCCAGTACTTC	CSVEEGAGETQYF
.	TRBV4-1	TRBD2	TRBJ2-3	TGCGCCAGCAGCCAAGAAACTAGCGGGGGGGTTCTCGGAGATACGCAGTATTTT	CASSQETSGGVLGDTQYF
.	TRBV4-2	.	TRBJ2-2	TGTGCCAGCAGCCAAGATTTTCGGGGTTTAACCGGGGAGCTGTTTTTT	CASSQDFRGLTGELFF
few	TRBV7-9	.	TRBJ1-1	TGTGCCAGCAACCAGTGGGTTTACACTGAAGCTTTCTTT	CASNQWVYTEAFF
few	TRBV7-2	TRBD1	TRBJ1-3	TGTGCCAGCAGCTTGACAGGGGGCTCATCTGGAAACACCATATATTTT	CASSLTGGSSGNTIYF
.	TRBV6-5	.	TRBJ2-5	TGTGCCAGCAGTTTAGGATTGGGCCCCGAGGGAGAGACCCAGTACTTC	CASSLGLGPEGETQYF
many	TRBV4-3	.	TRBJ2-7	TGCGCCAGCAGCCAAGACAGGACAAACTACGAGCAGTACTTC	CASSQDRTNYEQYF
medium-sized	TRBV6-5	.	TRBJ1-1	TGTGCCAGCAGCCCCACAGGATACACTGAAGCTTTCTTT	CASSPTGYTEAFF
few	TRBV20-1	.	TRBJ1-4	TGCAGTGCTAGAGATCCGTACGGGACGGGATATAATGAAAAACTGTTTTTT	CSARDPYGTGYNEKLFF
few	TRBV6-1	.	TRBJ2-7	TGTGCCAGCAGTGAAGCGTCAGGCGCTGGGTACGAGCAGTACTTC	CASSEASGAGYEQYF
many	TRBV12-3/TRBV12-4	.	TRBJ1-1	TGTGCCAGCAGTTTCCCAGGGATCACTGAAGCTTTCTTT	CASSFPGITEAFF
few	TRBV28	.	TRBJ2-7	TGTGCCAGCAGTTTAAGGTCGAACCCCGAGGGGCAGTACTTC	CASSLRSNPEGQYF
.	TRBV19	.	TRBJ1-5	TGTGCCAGTAGTCTAATGGACAGTTATCAGCCCCAGCATTTT	CASSLMDSYQPQHF
few	TRBV12-3/TRBV12-4	TRBD2	TRBJ2-1	TGTGCCAGCAGTTTACCCAGCGGGGGGAGAAATGAGCAGTTCTTC	CASSLPSGGRNEQFF
.	TRBV28	TRBD1	TRBJ1-5	TGTGCCAGCAGATGGACAGGTAGCAATCAGCCCCAGCATTTT	CASRWTGSNQPQHF
few	TRBV2	.	TRBJ2-3	TGTGCCAGCAGTGATGAAGGCCACCCGCGGGATACGCAGTATTTT	CASSDEGHPRDTQYF
many	TRBV7-9	.	TRBJ1-5	TGTGCCAGCAGCTTATGGGGGGATCAGCCCCAGCATTTT	CASSLWGDQPQHF
many	TRBV9	.	TRBJ1-6	TGTGCCAGCAGCGTGGGAGGGAGTAATTCACCCCTCCACTTT	CASSVGGSNSPLHF
.	TRBV5-1	TRBD1	TRBJ1-1	TGCGCCAGCAGCTTGGTCGCCAGGGGGTTATCCGGAGCGGCTGAAGCTTTCTTT	CASSLVARGLSGAAEAFF
.	TRBV7-8	.	TRBJ2-6	TGTGCCAGCAGCTCTTTCAGGGGGGCAGGGCCCTTAAATTCTGGGGCCAACGTCCTGACTTTC	CASSSFRGAGPLNSGANVLTF
.	TRBV12-3/TRBV12-4	TRBD2	TRBJ2-3	TGTGCCAGCAGTTCCAGCGGGAGGGGCACAGATACGCAGTATTTT	CASSSSGRGTDTQYF
few	TRBV9	.	TRBJ2-4	TGTGCCAGCAGCGTAGGAACACCTGAAAACATTCAGTACTTC	CASSVGTPENIQYF
.	TRBV3-1	.	TRBJ2-1	TGTGCCAGCAGCCAAGATATTCCCCCCAATGAGCAGTTCTTC	CASSQDIPPNEQFF
few	TRBV18	.	TRBJ1-2	TGTGCCAGCTCACCCCCAAATGGAGCCACAGGAGGCTACACCTTC	CASSPPNGATGGYTF
.	TRBV20-1	.	TRBJ2-7	TGCAGTGCTTACTCCCAGGGTTCCGAGCAGTACTTC	CSAYSQGSEQYF
many	TRBV27	TRBD1	TRBJ1-2	TGTGCCAGCAGTATGGGGACAGGGACCGTCTATGGCTACACCTTC	CASSMGTGTVYGYTF
.	TRBV11-2	TRBD1	TRBJ2-7	TGTGCCAGCAGTTCACAGGGGATTACCTACGAGCAGTACTTC	CASSSQGITYEQYF
many	TRBV7-9	.	TRBJ2-7	TGTGCCAGCAGCTTTACTCGGCAGGCTGGCTACGAGCAGTACTTC	CASSFTRQAGYEQYF
.	TRBV9	.	TRBJ1-2	TGTGCCAGCAGCGTAGGCGGGGAAAACTATGGCTACACCTTC	CASSVGGENYGYTF
.	TRBV5-1	TRBD2	TRBJ2-7	TGCGCCAGCAGCTTGGCTCGGGCTAGCGGGAGCTACGAGCAGTACTTC	CASSLARASGSYEQYF
few	TRBV12-3/TRBV12-4	TRBD1	TRBJ2-3	TGTGCCAGCAGGAACCTGGGGACAGGGACGGATACGCAGTATTTT	CASRNLGTGTDTQYF
few	TRBV28	TRBD1	TRBJ2-4	TGTGCCAGCAGTTTCCTGGACAGGATCGACATTCAGTACTTC	CASSFLDRIDIQYF
few	TRBV5-6	.	TRBJ2-1	TGTGCCAGCAGCTTGGGCGGACCCTACAATGAGCAGTTCTTC	CASSLGGPYNEQFF
.	TRBV2	TRBD1	TRBJ2-7	TGTGCCAGCAAAGACAGGGTCTACGAGCAGTACTTC	CASKDRVYEQYF
many	TRBV7-2	TRBD1	TRBJ2-1	TGTGCCAGCAAGGGACAGGCGAGATACAATGAGCAGTTCTTC	CASKGQARYNEQFF
many	TRBV28	.	TRBJ1-1	TGTGCCAGCAGTTTTGCGGGGGGGGAGTGGGAATCTTTCTTT	CASSFAGGEWESFF
many	TRBV6-5	.	TRBJ2-3	TGTGCCAGCAGTCTATCAGGGAGTACGTTTGGCACAGATACGCAGTATTTT	CASSLSGSTFGTDTQYF
.	TRBV12-3/TRBV12-4	TRBD2	TRBJ2-2	TGTGCCAGTAGACTAGCGGGAGCCACCGGGGAGCTGTTTTTT	CASRLAGATGELFF
many	TRBV11-2	.	TRBJ2-7	TGTGCCAGCAGCTTAGAGACCGGAACCTACGAGCAGTACTTC	CASSLETGTYEQYF
many	TRBV3-1	.	TRBJ1-1	TGTGCCAGCAGCCAAGTCGGTGGAGCCGAAGCTTTCTTT	CASSQVGGAEAFF
many	TRBV7-8	TRBD1	TRBJ1-4	TGTGCCAGCAGCTTACTCCGCGGGAGGGGGCGGAAAAATGAAAAACTGTTTTTT	CASSLLRGRGRKNEKLFF
many	TRBV13	TRBD1	TRBJ1-2	TGTGCCAGCAGCAAAGACAGGGGGCTCTATGGCTACACCTTC	CASSKDRGLYGYTF
.	TRBV10-3	.	TRBJ1-2	TGTGCCATCGGGTACCAAAACTATGGCTACACCTTC	CAIGYQNYGYTF